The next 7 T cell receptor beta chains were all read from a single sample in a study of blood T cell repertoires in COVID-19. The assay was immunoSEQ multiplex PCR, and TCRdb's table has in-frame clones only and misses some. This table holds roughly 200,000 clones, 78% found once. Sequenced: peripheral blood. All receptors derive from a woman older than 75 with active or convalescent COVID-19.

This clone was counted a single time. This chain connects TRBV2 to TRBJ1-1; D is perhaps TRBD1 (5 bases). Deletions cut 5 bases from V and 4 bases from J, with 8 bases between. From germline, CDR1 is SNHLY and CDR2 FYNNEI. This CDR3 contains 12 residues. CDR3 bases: TGTGCCAGCAGTCCCGGGGGCACTGAAGCTTTCTTT. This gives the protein CASSPGGTEAFF.

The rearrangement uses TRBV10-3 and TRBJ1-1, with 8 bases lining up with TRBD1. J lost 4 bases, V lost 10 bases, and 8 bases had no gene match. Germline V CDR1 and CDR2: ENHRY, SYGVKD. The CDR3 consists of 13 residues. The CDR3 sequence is CATAPDRVTEAFF. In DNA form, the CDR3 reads TGTGCCACGGCCCCGGACAGGGTCACTGAAGCTTTCTTT.

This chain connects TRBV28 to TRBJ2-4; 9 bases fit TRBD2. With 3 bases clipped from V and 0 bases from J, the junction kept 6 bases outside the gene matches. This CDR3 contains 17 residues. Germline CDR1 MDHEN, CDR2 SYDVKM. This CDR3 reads CASSLREGPLAKNIQYF. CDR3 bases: TGTGCCAGCAGTTTGCGGGAGGGGCCCTTAGCCAAAAACATTCAGTACTTC.

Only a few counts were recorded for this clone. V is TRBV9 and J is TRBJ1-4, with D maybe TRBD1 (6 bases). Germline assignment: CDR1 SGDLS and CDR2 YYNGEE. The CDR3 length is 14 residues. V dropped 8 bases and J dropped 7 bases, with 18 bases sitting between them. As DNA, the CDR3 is TGTGCCAGAGTGATGGGGGCTTTGTGTGAAAAACTGTTTTTT. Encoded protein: CARVMGALCEKLFF.

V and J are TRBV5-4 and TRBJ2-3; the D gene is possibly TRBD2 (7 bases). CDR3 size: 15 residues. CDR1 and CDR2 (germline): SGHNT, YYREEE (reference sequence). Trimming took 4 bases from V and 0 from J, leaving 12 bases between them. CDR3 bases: TGTGCCAGCAGCCCCGGGGGGCGAAGCACAGATACGCAGTATTTT. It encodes CASSPGGRSTDTQYF.

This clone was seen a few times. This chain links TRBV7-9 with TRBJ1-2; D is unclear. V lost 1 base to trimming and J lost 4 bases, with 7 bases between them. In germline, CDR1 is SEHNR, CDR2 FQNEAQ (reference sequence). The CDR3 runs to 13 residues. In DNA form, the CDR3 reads TGTGCCAGCAGCTTAGGGCAGTTCTATGGCTACACCTTC. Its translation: CASSLGQFYGYTF.

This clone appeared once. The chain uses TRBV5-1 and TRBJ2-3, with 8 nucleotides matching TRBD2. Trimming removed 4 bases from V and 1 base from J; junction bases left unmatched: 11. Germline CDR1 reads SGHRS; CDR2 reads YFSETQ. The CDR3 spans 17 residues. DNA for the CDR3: TGCGCCAGCAGCCCTGGGGCGGGGGGTGCGGGCACAGATACGCAGTATTTT. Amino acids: CASSPGAGGAGTDTQYF.